The 19 T cell receptor beta chains below all came from one sample that was sequenced in a study of shared clonotypes between healthy human individuals. Assay used: immunoSEQ multiplex PCR; TCRdb lists only in-frame clones, some missing. The sample shows roughly 500,000 clones, 70% to 80% of them seen only once. Sequenced sample: PBMCs. These TCRs come from a woman in her forties in good health. Some clones in this sample may be carry-over from other donors' samples.

This clone appeared a single time. The rearrangement uses TRBV28 and TRBJ1-5, with D perhaps TRBD1 (6 bases). Germline assignment: CDR1 MDHEN and CDR2 SYDVKM. The CDR3 length is 17 residues. The V end was cut by 1 base, the J end by 2 bases, with 15 bases between. DNA of the CDR3: TGTGCCAGCAGTTTATCAAAGTGGGGGCGGGGCAATCAGCCCCAGCATTTT. Protein: CASSLSKWGRGNQPQHF.

The table lists this clone with a few counts. The rearrangement uses TRBV6-4 and TRBJ2-3, with D unclear. In germline, CDR1 is MRHNA, CDR2 SNTAGT. V gave up 0 bases and J gave up 5 bases, with 12 bases separating them. CDR3 length: 15 amino acids. The CDR3 sequence: CASSDSEDLGDTQYF. DNA of the CDR3: TGTGCCAGCAGTGACTCTGAAGACTTGGGAGATACGCAGTATTTT.

This sequence joins TRBV19 and TRBJ1-2, with D perhaps TRBD1 (5 bases). This CDR3 has 13 residues. Germline V gene sequence: CDR1 LNHDA, CDR2 SQIVND (reference sequence). V shed 5 bases and J shed 7 bases, with 14 bases lying between them. The CDR3 region has the DNA TGTGCCAGTAGTCCCGGGAGGGGACGTGGCTACACCTTC. It is translated as CASSPGRGRGYTF.

There are a few counts of this clone. V is TRBV11-1 and J is TRBJ2-5, with 8 positions matching TRBD2. Per the germline V gene, CDR1 is SGHAT and CDR2 is FQDESV (reference sequence). The J segment lost 7 bases and the V segment lost 0 bases, leaving 13 bases of the junction unmatched. The length of the CDR3 is 17 residues. CDR3 DNA: TGTGCCAGCAGCTTAGCCCGCGCGGGAGGTGGGGTTGTGACCCAGTACTTC. Amino acid sequence: CASSLARAGGGVVTQYF.

This chain uses TRBV19 with TRBJ1-5; D not resolved. CDR1 is LNHDA and CDR2 is SQIVND in the germline V gene (reference sequence). The CDR3 length is 13 residues. Trimming cost V 5 bases and J 5 bases, with 10 bases left between them. CDR3 residues: CASSEQAHQPQHF. CDR3 coding DNA: TGTGCCAGTAGTGAGCAGGCACATCAGCCCCAGCATTTT.

The chain combines TRBV28 with TRBJ2-2; D ambiguous. Trimming took 7 bases from V and 1 from J, leaving 7 bases between them. Per the germline V gene, CDR1 is MDHEN and CDR2 is SYDVKM. This CDR3 has 13 residues. The CDR3 loop is CASTPGNTGELFF. CDR3 DNA sequence: TGTGCCAGCACCCCTGGGAACACCGGGGAGCTGTTTTTT.

The rearrangement joins TRBV7-2 to TRBJ1-2; weak D call: TRBD1 (6 bases). The CDR3 totals 14 residues. Trimming took off 3 bases at V and 6 bases at J, with 14 bases between the two ends. Germline V gene data show CDR1 as SGHTA and CDR2 as FQGNSA. CDR3 in DNA: TGTGCCAGCAGCTTCCCGGGACACGCAGATGGCTACACCTTC. The encoded protein is CASSFPGHADGYTF.

This clone was counted only a few times. At one boundary the junction diverges from the germline segment, which might be a read error. The chain carries TRBV29-1 and TRBJ1-1, with D hard to call. The CDR3 is made up of 13 amino acids. Germline values: CDR1 SQVTM, CDR2 ANQGSEA. The CDR3 region is CSGAVAKNAEAFF. The CDR3 region has the DNA TGCAGCGGGGCAGTGGCGAAGAACGCTGAAGCTTTCTTT.

J is TRBJ2-7 and V is TRBV5-1; D gene uncertain. With 2 bases removed from V and 3 bases from J, the gap between germline ends came to 15 bases. The CDR3 spans 15 residues. From germline, CDR1 is SGHRS and CDR2 YFSETQ. The CDR3 reads CASSFGAVGNYEQYF. In nucleotides, the CDR3 is TGCGCCAGCAGCTTTGGTGCAGTTGGTAACTACGAGCAGTACTTC.

In the case of this clone: The identical CDR3 is also encoded by other nucleotide sequences in the sample. The chain combines TRBV20-1 with TRBJ2-7; D uncertain. V was clipped by 1 base and J by 4 bases, with 5 bases between them. This CDR3 comprises 11 residues. CDR1 is DFQATT, CDR2 SNEGSKA, per germline (reference sequence). The CDR3 DNA is TGCAGTGCTAGAGTGGGTTACGAGCAGTACTTC. Translated: CSARVGYEQYF.

J is TRBJ2-6 and V is TRBV7-3; D possibly corresponds to TRBD2 (5 bases). The CDR3 has 16 amino acids. Trimming left V 5 bases short and J 0 bases short, with 11 bases between. Germline values: CDR1 SGHTA, CDR2 FQGTGA. The chain's CDR3 is CASSAGILSGANVLTF. The CDR3 DNA sequence: TGTGCCAGCAGCGCCGGGATCCTCTCTGGGGCCAACGTCCTGACTTTC. Based on the CDR3 plus reference TRBV7-3 and TRBJ2-6, the full variable domain is GAGVSQTPSNKVTEKGKYVELRCDPISGHTALYWYRQSLGQGPEFLIYFQGTGAADDSGLPNDRFFAVRPEGSVSTLKIQRTERGDSAVYLCASSAGILSGANVLTFGAGSRLTVL.

The chain couples TRBV30 to TRBJ2-3, with D possibly TRBD1 on 6 matching bases. V shed 0 bases and J shed 2 bases, with 9 bases lying between them. Germline V gene data show CDR1 as GTSNPN and CDR2 as SVGIG (reference sequence). This CDR3 spans 14 amino acids. The CDR3 loop reads CAWSVGHHTDTQYF. The CDR3 region has the DNA TGTGCCTGGAGTGTGGGACACCACACAGATACGCAGTATTTT.

The count of this clone is one. This chain uses TRBV28 with TRBJ1-4, with a possible D match to TRBD1 (6 bases). The V end was cut by 4 bases, the J end by 10 bases, with 10 bases between. The length of the CDR3 is 12 residues. CDR1 and CDR2 (germline): MDHEN, SYDVKM. This CDR3 is CASSYTGRKLFF. CDR3 in DNA: TGTGCCAGCAGTTACACAGGGAGAAAACTGTTTTTT.

On this clone: In the same sample, other DNA sequences code for this CDR3. The chain joins TRBV5-1 to TRBJ2-2; the match to TRBD2 covers 10 bases. V lost 0 bases, J lost 2 bases, and 1 base stayed unmatched. CDR1 and CDR2 (germline): SGHRS, YFSETQ. This CDR3 is 16 amino acids long. The DNA for the CDR3 is TGCGCCAGCAGCTTGGGGACTAGCGGTAACACCGGGGAGCTGTTTTTT. Protein product: CASSLGTSGNTGELFF.

The V gene is TRBV2, the J gene TRBJ1-3, with D perhaps matching TRBD1 (6 bases). The CDR3 is 16 amino acids. The germline CDR1 and CDR2 sequences are SNHLY and FYNNEI. Deletions cut 2 bases from V and 3 bases from J, with 14 bases between. The chain's CDR3 is CASSEWGRGGGNTIYF. DNA for the CDR3: TGTGCCAGCAGTGAATGGGGCAGGGGAGGTGGAAACACCATATATTTT.

The chain employs TRBV30 and TRBJ2-1; maybe TRBD2 (5 bases). V gave up 5 bases and J gave up 1 base, with 9 bases separating them. Germline values: CDR1 GTSNPN, CDR2 SVGIG (reference sequence). The CDR3 sequence is 13 residues long. The CDR3 protein is CAWWRVSYNEQFF. CDR3 nucleotide sequence: TGTGCCTGGTGGCGGGTATCCTACAATGAGCAGTTCTTC.

This chain uses TRBV5-6 with TRBJ2-2; possible D gene TRBD1, 6 bases. V was shortened by 1 base and J by 4 bases, with 14 bases between the two germline ends. Germline CDR1 and CDR2: SGHDT and YYEEEE. This CDR3 region has 16 residues. CDR3 loop: CASSLLAGRGTGELFF. For the CDR3, the DNA is TGTGCCAGCAGCTTGTTGGCAGGCAGGGGCACCGGGGAGCTGTTTTTT.

The CDR3 nucleotides are TGCGCCAGTCAGCAGGACAGGGCAGACACTGAAGCTTTCTTT. Translated, it gives CASQQDRADTEAFF. The J gene is TRBJ1-1, the V gene TRBV5-1; 8 bases line up with TRBD1. The ends lost 8 bases at V and 3 bases at J; junction bases unmatched: 9. The length of the CDR3 is 14 residues. CDR1 SGHRS and CDR2 YFSETQ come from the germline V gene.

V usage is TRBV7-7 and J usage is TRBJ2-5; possibly TRBD1 for D (6 bases). V lost 5 bases and J 1 base, leaving 11 bases between the germline ends. Germline V CDR1 and CDR2: SSHAT, FNYEAQ (reference sequence). CDR3 length: 14 residues. The CDR3 loop reads CASSPTGFQETQYF. In DNA form, the CDR3 reads TGTGCCAGCAGCCCGACAGGATTCCAAGAGACCCAGTACTTC.